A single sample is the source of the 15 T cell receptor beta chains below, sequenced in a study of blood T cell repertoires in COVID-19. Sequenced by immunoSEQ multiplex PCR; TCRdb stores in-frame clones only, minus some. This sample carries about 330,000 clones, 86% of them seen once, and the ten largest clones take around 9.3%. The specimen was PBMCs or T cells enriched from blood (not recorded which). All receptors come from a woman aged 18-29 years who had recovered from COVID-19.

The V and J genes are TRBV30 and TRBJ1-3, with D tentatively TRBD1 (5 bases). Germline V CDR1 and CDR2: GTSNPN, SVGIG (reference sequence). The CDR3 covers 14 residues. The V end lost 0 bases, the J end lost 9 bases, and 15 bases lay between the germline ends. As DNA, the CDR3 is TGTGCCTGGAGTGTACTAGGGACTCGGAGCACCATATATTTT. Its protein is CAWSVLGTRSTIYF.

The CDR3 DNA reads TGTGCCAGTAGTAAAACCGGGACACCGACCGGGGAGCTGTTTTTT. Residues: CASSKTGTPTGELFF. The genes are TRBV19 and TRBJ2-2, with D maybe TRBD1 (6 bases). This CDR3 region has 15 residues. Trimming pared 4 bases from V and 5 bases from J, leaving 14 bases between. CDR1 is LNHDA and CDR2 is SQIVND in the germline V gene (reference sequence).

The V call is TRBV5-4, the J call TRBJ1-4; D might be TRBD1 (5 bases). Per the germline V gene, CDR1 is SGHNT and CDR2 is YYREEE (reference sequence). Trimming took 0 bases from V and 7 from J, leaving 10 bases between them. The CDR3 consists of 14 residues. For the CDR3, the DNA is TGTGCCAGCAGCTTGGCGTTAGGGGCTGAAAAACTGTTTTTT. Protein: CASSLALGAEKLFF. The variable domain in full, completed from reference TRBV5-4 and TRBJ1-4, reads ETGVTQSPTHLIKTRGQQVTLRCSSQSGHNTVSWYQQALGQGPQFIFQYYREEENGRGNFPPRFSGLQFPNYSSELNVNALELDDSALYLCASSLALGAEKLFFGSGTQLSVL.

The CDR3 protein is CASSRTGGEGTEAFF. The CDR3 DNA reads TGTGCCAGCAGCCGGACAGGGGGCGAGGGCACTGAAGCTTTCTTT. This chain joins TRBV5-5 and TRBJ1-1, with TRBD1 matching 11 bases. Germline V gene data show CDR1 as SGHKS and CDR2 as YYEKEE (reference sequence). The length of the CDR3 is 15 residues. V trimming: 4 bases; J trimming: 4 bases; junction bases outside the gene matches: 6.

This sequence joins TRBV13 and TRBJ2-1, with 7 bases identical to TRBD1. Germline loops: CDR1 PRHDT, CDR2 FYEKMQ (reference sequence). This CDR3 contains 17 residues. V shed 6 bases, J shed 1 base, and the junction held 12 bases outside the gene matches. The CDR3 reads CASSSEDREGSYNEQFF. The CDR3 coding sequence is TGTGCCAGCAGTTCGGAAGACAGGGAAGGATCCTACAATGAGCAGTTCTTC.

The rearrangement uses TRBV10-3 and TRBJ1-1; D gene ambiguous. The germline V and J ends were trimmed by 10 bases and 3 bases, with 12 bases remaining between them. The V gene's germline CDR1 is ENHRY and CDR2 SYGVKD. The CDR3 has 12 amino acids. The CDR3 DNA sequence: TGTGCCAGTGCTACCGGGGACACTGAAGCTTTCTTT. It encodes CASATGDTEAFF.

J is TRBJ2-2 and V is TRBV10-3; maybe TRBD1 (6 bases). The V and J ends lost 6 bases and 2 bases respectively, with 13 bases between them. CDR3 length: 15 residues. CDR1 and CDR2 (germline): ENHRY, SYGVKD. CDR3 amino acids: CAISLTGSNTGELFF. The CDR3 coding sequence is TGTGCCATCAGCCTGACAGGCTCCAACACCGGGGAGCTGTTTTTT.

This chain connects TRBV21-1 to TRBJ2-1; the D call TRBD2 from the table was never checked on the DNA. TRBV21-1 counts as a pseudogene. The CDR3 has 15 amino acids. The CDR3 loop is CASNPAGGEYNEQFF. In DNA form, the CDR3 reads TGTGCCAGCAATCCAGCGGGAGGGGAGTACAATGAGCAGTTCTTC.

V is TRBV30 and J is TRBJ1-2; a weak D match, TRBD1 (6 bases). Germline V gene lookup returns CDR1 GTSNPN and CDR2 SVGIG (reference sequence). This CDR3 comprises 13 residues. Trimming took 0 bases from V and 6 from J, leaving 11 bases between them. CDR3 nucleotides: TGTGCCTGGAGTGTAAGCGGGGGGCATGGCTACACCTTC. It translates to CAWSVSGGHGYTF.

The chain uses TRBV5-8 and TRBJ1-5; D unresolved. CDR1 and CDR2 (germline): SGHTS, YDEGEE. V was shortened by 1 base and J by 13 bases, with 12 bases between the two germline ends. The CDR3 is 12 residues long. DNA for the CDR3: TGTGCCAGCAGCTTGCGGGTTCCCTTACAGCATTTT. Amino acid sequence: CASSLRVPLQHF. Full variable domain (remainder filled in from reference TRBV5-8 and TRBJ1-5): EAGVTQSPTHLIKTRGQQATLRCSPISGHTSVYWYQQALGLGLQFLLWYDEGEERNRGNFPPRFSGRQFPNYSSELNVNALELEDSALYLCASSLRVPLQHFGDGTRLSIL.

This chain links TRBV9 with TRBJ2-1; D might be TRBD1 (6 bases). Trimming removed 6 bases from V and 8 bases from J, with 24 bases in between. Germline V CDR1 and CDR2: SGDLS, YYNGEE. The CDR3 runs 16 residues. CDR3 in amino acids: CASNKDSGRGMDEQFF. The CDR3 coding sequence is TGTGCCAGCAACAAAGACAGTGGCAGGGGTATGGATGAGCAGTTCTTC. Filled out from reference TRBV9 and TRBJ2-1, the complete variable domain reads DSGVTQTPKHLITATGQRVTLRCSPRSGDLSVYWYQQSLDQGLQFLIQYYNGEERAKGNILERFSAQQFPDLHSELNLSSLELGDSALYFCASNKDSGRGMDEQFFGPGTRLTVL.

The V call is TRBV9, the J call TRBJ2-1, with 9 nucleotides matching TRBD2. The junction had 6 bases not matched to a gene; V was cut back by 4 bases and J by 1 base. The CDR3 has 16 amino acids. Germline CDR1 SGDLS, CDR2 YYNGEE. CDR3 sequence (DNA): TGTGCCAGCAGCTCCGATAGCGGGAGATCCTACAATGAGCAGTTCTTC. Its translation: CASSSDSGRSYNEQFF.

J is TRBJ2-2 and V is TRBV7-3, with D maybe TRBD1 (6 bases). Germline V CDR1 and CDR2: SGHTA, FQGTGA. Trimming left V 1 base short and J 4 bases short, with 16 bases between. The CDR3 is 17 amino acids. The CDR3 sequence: CASSLSDFRTATGELFF. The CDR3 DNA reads TGTGCCAGCAGCTTAAGTGATTTCAGGACAGCCACCGGGGAGCTGTTTTTT.

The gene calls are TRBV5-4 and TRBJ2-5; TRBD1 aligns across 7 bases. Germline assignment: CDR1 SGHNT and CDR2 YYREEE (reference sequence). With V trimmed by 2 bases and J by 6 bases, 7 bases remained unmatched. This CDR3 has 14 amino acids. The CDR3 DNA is TGTGCCAGCAGCTTAATGACAGGGAAGCAGACCCAGTACTTC. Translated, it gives CASSLMTGKQTQYF.

Written as DNA, the CDR3 is TGTGCCAGCAGCGGAGTCAGCGCGGTGAACACTGAAGCTTTCTTT. Protein: CASSGVSAVNTEAFF. The J gene is TRBJ1-1, the V gene TRBV7-8; D gene ambiguous. V lost 5 bases and J lost 0, with 13 bases in between. The length of the CDR3 is 15 residues. Germline CDR1 is SGHVS and CDR2 is FQNEAQ.